A selection of T cell receptor beta chains follows, all from one sample in a study of OX40 agonist ivuxolimab in advanced cancers. Only in-frame clones appear in the TCRdb table, and some are missing; sequencing was by immunoSEQ multiplex PCR. The sample carries tens of thousands of clones, approximately 92% recorded once. The sample in question was CD4+ or CD8+ T cells sorted from blood, obtained in a trial of the OX40 agonist ivuxolimab. The receptor source for this set is an adult with an advanced solid tumor such as melanoma, head and neck, liver or kidney cancer. Both conserved end residues are part of each CDR3.

j_call	v_call	cdr3_aa
TRBJ1-5	TRBV6-5	CASSLGTHQPQHF
TRBJ2-5	TRBV6-5	CASSYQGGEGTQYF
TRBJ2-5	TRBV6-1	CASKRGPFQETQYF
TRBJ2-7	TRBV7-2	CASSPPTAYEQYF
TRBJ2-5	TRBV6-5	CASRTGLAGAETQYF
TRBJ2-7	TRBV5-8	CASSPQGVPYEQYF
TRBJ2-7	TRBV19	CASSTGTSYEQYF
TRBJ2-7	TRBV7-9	CASSWDSAYEQYF
TRBJ1-2	TRBV14	CASSQGPEPPHGSGYTF
TRBJ2-7	TRBV4-1	CASSQVAQYYEQYF
TRBJ2-1	TRBV10-2	CASSDRGAGQTPYNEQFF
TRBJ1-1	TRBV15	CATSKGQNTEAFF
TRBJ2-6	TRBV5-4	CASSLEGIRGANVLTF
TRBJ2-7	TRBV5-8	CASSLRPVSSYEQYF
TRBJ2-4	TRBV27	CASSSLAKNIQYF
TRBJ2-7	TRBV29-1	CSAMGWDSYEQYF
TRBJ1-2	TRBV5-4	CASSLADYGYTF
TRBJ2-7	TRBV14	CASSQVRGDLSYEQYF
TRBJ2-7	TRBV10-3	CASRVGGAAYEQYF
TRBJ2-1	TRBV27	CASSPGTSGNHNEQFF
TRBJ2-7	TRBV6-5	CASRTGGSEQYF
TRBJ1-5	TRBV27	CASSYRAVSNQPQHF
TRBJ2-7	TRBV11-2	CASTLAPGQAYEQYF
TRBJ2-7	TRBV19	CASSTRTGSSYEQYF
TRBJ2-7	TRBV19	CATRQGDGTYEQYF
TRBJ2-5	TRBV5-1	CASSFETQYF
TRBJ2-7	TRBV4-3	CASSQEFSPSGPHYEQYF
TRBJ2-7	TRBV9	CASSVGEGVYEQYF
TRBJ2-1	TRBV4-1	CASSQEGLAGGNEQFF
TRBJ2-2	TRBV13	CASSLVSAGELFF
TRBJ2-1	TRBV18	CASSPPDREGRTGTYNEQFF
TRBJ2-3	TRBV5-6	CASSLVGGLDTQYF
TRBJ1-5	TRBV27	CASSLRDRYQPQHF
TRBJ2-1	TRBV4-3	CASSHPTTGRHEQFF
TRBJ2-7	TRBV7-9	CASSPRDFDYEQYF
TRBJ2-2	TRBV7-8	CASSLAWTSNPGELFF
TRBJ2-7	TRBV4-1	CASSPGDLYYEQYF
TRBJ1-1	TRBV27	CASSLFARVNTEAFF
TRBJ2-7	TRBV28	CASSLGPSGTVYEQYF
TRBJ1-4	TRBV27	CASSFGGGGNEKLFF